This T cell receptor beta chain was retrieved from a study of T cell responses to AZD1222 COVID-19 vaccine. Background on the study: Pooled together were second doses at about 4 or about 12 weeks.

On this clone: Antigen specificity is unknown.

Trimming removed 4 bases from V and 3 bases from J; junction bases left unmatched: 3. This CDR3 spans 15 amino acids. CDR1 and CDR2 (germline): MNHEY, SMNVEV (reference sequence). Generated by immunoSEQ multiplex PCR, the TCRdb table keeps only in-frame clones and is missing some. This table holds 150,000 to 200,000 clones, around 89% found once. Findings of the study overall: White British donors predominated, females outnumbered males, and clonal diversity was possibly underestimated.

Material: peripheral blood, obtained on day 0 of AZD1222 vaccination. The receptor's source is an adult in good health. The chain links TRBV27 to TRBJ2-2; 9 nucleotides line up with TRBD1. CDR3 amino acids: CASSSGQGYTGELFF. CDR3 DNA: TGTGCCAGCAGTTCTGGACAGGGGTACACCGGGGAGCTGTTTTTT.